The entry below describes one T cell receptor beta chain. This specimen belongs to a study of blood T cell repertoires in COVID-19. Across the study: Specimens from acute and convalescent COVID-19 originated in the United States, Italy and Spain.

Per the study methods: The assay estimated nucleated cells by amplifying reference gene primers. Sequenced by immunoSEQ multiplex PCR; TCRdb stores in-frame clones only, minus some. That table supplies the V and J calls and clone size; D and trimming were determined from the DNA. This sample has roughly 320,000 clones, with over 90% found just once. The CDR3 is 12 residues long. Germline V gene sequence: CDR1 KGHDR, CDR2 SFDVKD. Trimming shortened V by 9 bases and J by 5 bases, and 10 bases separated the two germline ends. The sequence was collected from a woman under 40 who had been exposed to COVID-19. The J gene is TRBJ2-1, the V gene TRBV24-1; the D gene is possibly TRBD1 (6 bases). The sequenced material came from PBMCs or T cells enriched from blood (not recorded which). CDR3 coding DNA: TGTGCCACCGGGACAATTAACAATGAGCAGTTCTTC. It yields the protein CATGTINNEQFF.